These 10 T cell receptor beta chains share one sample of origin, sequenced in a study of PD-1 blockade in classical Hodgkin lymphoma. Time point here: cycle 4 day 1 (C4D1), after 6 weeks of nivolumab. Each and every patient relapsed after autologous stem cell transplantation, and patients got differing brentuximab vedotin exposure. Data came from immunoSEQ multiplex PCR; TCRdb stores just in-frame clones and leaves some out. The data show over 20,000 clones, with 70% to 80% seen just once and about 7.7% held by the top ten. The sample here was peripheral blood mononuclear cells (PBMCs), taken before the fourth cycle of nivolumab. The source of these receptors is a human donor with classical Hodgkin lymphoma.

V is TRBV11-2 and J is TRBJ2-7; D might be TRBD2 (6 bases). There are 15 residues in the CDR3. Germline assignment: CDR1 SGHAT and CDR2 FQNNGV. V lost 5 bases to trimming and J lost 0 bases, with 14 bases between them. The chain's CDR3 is CASSPRERLSYEQYF. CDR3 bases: TGTGCCAGCAGCCCGCGGGAAAGACTCTCCTACGAGCAGTACTTC.

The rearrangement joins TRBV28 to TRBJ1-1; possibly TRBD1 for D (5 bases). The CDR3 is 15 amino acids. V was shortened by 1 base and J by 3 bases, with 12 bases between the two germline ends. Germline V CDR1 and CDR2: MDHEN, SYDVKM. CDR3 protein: CASSLSGTLYTEAFF. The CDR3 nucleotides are TGTGCCAGCAGTTTATCCGGGACTTTGTACACTGAAGCTTTCTTT.

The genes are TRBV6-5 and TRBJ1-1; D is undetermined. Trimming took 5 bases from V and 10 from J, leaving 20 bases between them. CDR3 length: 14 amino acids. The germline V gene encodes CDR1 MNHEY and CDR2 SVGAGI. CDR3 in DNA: TGTGCCAGCAGTGATCGGAGGGTGGGGAATGGAGCTTTCTTT. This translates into CASSDRRVGNGAFF.

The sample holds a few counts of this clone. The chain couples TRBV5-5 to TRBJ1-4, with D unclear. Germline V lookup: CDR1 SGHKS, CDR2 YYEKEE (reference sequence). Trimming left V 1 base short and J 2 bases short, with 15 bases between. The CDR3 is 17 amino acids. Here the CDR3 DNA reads TGTGCCAGCAGCTTGTGGCGGGATTTGACGACTAATGAAAAACTGTTTTTT. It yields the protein CASSLWRDLTTNEKLFF.

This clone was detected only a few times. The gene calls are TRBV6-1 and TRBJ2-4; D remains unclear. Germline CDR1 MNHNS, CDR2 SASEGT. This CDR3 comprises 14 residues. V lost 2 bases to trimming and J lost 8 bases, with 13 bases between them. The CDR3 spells CASSEQPAGDIQYF. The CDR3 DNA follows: TGTGCCAGCAGTGAACAGCCCGCTGGGGACATTCAGTACTTC.

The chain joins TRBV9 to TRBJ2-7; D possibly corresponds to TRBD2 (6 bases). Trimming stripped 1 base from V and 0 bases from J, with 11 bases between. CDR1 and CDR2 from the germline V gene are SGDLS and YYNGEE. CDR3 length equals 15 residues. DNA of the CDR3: TGTGCCAGCAGCGTACTGGGCGGGACCTCCTACGAGCAGTACTTC. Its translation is CASSVLGGTSYEQYF.

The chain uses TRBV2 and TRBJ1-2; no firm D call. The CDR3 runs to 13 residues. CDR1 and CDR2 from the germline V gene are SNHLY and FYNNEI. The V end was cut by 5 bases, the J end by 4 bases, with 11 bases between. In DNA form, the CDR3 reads TGTGCCAGCAGTCCAGCTCCTCGCTATGGCTACACCTTC. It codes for CASSPAPRYGYTF.

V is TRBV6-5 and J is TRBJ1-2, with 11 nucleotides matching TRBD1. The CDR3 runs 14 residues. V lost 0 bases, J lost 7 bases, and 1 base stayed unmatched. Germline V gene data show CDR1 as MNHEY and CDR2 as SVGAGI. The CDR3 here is CASSYSGTGGGYTF. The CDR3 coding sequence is TGTGCCAGCAGTTACTCCGGGACAGGGGGTGGCTACACCTTC.

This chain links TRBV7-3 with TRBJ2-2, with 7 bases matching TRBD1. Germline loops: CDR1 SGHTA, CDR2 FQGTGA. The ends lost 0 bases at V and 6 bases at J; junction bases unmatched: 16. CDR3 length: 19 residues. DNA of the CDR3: TGTGCCAGCAGCTTAACCCGGGTTTCGGACAGGTCCCTTTCCGGGGAGCTGTTTTTT. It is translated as CASSLTRVSDRSLSGELFF.

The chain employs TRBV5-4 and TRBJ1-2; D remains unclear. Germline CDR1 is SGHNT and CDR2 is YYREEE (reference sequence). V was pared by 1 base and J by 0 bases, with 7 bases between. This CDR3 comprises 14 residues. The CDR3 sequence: CASSLTDSNYGYTF. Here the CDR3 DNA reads TGTGCCAGCAGCTTGACAGACTCTAACTATGGCTACACCTTC.